The 13 T cell receptor beta chains below were found in one sample sequenced in a study of T cells expressing NK-cell markers. Using the 5' RACE reads, TCRdb records one entry per CDR3 protein without DNA. Here the sample table reports some 440,000 distinct CDR3 sequences. Sequencing was performed on blood T cells: a sorted CD56 or NKG2C T cell subset, CD4+ or CD8+ T cells, or bulk PBMC T cells (not recorded which). These receptors all stem from a woman aged 45-65 years in good health.

The chain employs TRBV29-1 and TRBJ2-6; checking the TCRdb D call of TRBD2 is not possible without DNA. CDR1 is SQVTM and CDR2 is ANQGSEA in the germline V gene. The CDR3 is made up of 16 amino acids. CDR3 in amino acids: CSVRIAGPSGANVLTF.

The V and J genes are TRBV29-1 and TRBJ2-1; TCRdb gives TRBD2 as the D gene, but with no DNA this cannot be confirmed. The CDR3 has 13 residues. Germline assignment: CDR1 SQVTM and CDR2 ANQGSEA. Here the CDR3 reads CSVLAQNNNEQFF.

The chain recombines TRBV3-1 with TRBJ2-2; TCRdb's assignment of TRBD2 cannot be checked, as there is no DNA. This CDR3 region has 15 residues. Per the germline V gene, CDR1 is LGHDT and CDR2 is YNNKEL (reference sequence). CDR3 amino acids: CASSQGTPNTGELFF.

The chain has TRBV5-1 and TRBJ2-1; TCRdb gives TRBD1 as the D gene, but with no DNA this cannot be confirmed. CDR1 is SGHRS and CDR2 is YFSETQ in the germline V gene. This CDR3 has 15 residues. This CDR3 reads CASSFILGADNEQFF.

The rearrangement joins TRBV20-1 to TRBJ2-1; TCRdb picks TRBD2, but there is no DNA to check that call. The germline CDR1 and CDR2 sequences are DFQATT and SNEGSKA (reference sequence). The CDR3 covers 14 residues. The CDR3 spells CSVEGASGDNEQFF.

The chain recombines TRBV7-9 with TRBJ2-1. The CDR3 consists of 15 residues. Looked up from germline, CDR1 is SEHNR and CDR2 is FQNEAQ (reference sequence). The CDR3 spells CASSLGREPYNEQFF.

V is TRBV11-2 and J is TRBJ2-5; TCRdb outputs TRBD1, but without DNA this stays unchecked. This CDR3 comprises 13 residues. CDR1 and CDR2 (germline): SGHAT, FQNNGV. The CDR3 here is CASSQGNRETQYF.

The genes are TRBV3-1 and TRBJ2-1. This CDR3 is built from 16 residues. Germline V lookup: CDR1 LGHDT, CDR2 YNNKEL (reference sequence). CDR3 loop: CASSQNGQSSYNEQFF.

CDR3 region: CASSLTRTGGLGTEAFF. The J gene is TRBJ1-1, the V gene TRBV5-5; TCRdb outputs TRBD1, but without DNA this stays unchecked. Germline V gene sequence: CDR1 SGHKS, CDR2 YYEKEE (reference sequence). The CDR3 is 17 amino acids.

The gene calls are TRBV3-1 and TRBJ2-1; TCRdb's D gene call, TRBD1, goes unchecked for lack of DNA. There are 15 residues in the CDR3. The germline gives CDR1 LGHDT, CDR2 YNNKEL (reference sequence). The CDR3 spells CASRKAGALYNEQFF.

The rearrangement links TRBV5-1 to TRBJ2-3; TCRdb gives TRBD2 as the D gene, but with no DNA this cannot be confirmed. CDR3 length equals 15 residues. In germline, CDR1 is SGHRS, CDR2 YFSETQ. The CDR3 sequence: CASSLPSSGGDTQYF. The entire variable domain, with the rest obtained from reference TRBV5-1 and TRBJ2-3, is as follows: KAGVTQTPRYLIKTRGQQVTLSCSPISGHRSVSWYQQTPGQGLQFLFEYFSETQRNKGNFPGRFSGRQFSNSRSEMNVSTLELGDSALYLCASSLPSSGGDTQYFGPGTRLTVL.

J is TRBJ1-1 and V is TRBV3-1. CDR3 length: 13 residues. From germline, CDR1 is LGHDT and CDR2 YNNKEL (reference sequence). CDR3 sequence: CASSQGDRITAFF.

This sequence joins TRBV12-3 or TRBV12-4 and TRBJ2-1; TCRdb selects TRBD2, and the lack of DNA leaves this call unchecked. The CDR3 spans 13 residues. The CDR3 protein is CASSAGGPGEQFF.